This T cell receptor (beta chain) was captured in a study of response to subunit inactivated influenza vaccine (dated by TCRdb to the late 2010s). Looking at the study overall: Deep quantitative profiling of the T cell receptor repertoire was used in the study to follow responses to a trivalent subunit inactivated influenza vaccine. The study at large found these results: According to the authors, only a limited number of new T cells may be recruited by each seasonal influenza vaccination.

This clonotype showed up just a few times. Its antigen is currently not known. No base-level quality is on record; no much larger clone is a single base apart. Spanning cysteine to phenylalanine, the CDR3 consists of 13 amino acids. Only the CDR3 region is kept as DNA, spanning 39 bases read in frame from base 1. Trimming takes 0 bases from V and 7 bases from J, and the germline ends sit 8 bases apart. CDR1 and CDR2, per the germline V gene, are SGHDT and YYEEEE. The receptor library was made with RT-PCR. The instrument was an Illumina HiSeq 2500. TCRdb passed the public sequencing reads through fastp at Q25 and MiXCR, retaining productive beta sequences. Each CDR3 protein gets just one entry, which takes the most common genes and DNA from the rows behind it. In all, the sample holds about 700,000 distinct CDR3 sequences, and 11% to 15% of those were seen once. Clones ranked in the top ten supply around 7.6% of the sample.

The specimen comprised PBMCs from blood, sampled 14 to 15 days before vaccination. The sequence joins TRBV5-6 to TRBJ2-1, with the D gene call left open. The sequence was collected from a man in his fifties who received an inactivated influenza vaccine. Donor details come from another sample of the same person, matched by shared clones. The DNA sequence is given as TGTGCCAGCAGCTTGGTGCCCGTAAATGAGCAGTTCTTC. The translation is CASSLVPVNEQFF.